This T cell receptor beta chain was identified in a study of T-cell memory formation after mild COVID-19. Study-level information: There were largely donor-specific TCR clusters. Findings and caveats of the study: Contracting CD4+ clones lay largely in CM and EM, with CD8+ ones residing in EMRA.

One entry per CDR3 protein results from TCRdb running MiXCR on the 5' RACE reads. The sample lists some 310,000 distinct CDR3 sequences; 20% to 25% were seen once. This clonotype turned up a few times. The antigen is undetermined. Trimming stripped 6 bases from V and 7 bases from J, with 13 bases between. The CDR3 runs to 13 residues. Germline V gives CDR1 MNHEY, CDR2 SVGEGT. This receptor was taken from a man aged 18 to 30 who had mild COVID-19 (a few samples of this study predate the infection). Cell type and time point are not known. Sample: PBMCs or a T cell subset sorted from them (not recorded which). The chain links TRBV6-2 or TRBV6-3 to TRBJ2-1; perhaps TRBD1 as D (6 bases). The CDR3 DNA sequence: TGTGCCAGCAGAGCGACAGGTGGGAATGAGCAGTTCTTC. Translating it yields CASRATGGNEQFF.